This T cell receptor (beta chain) is drawn from a study of T cells in Graves' hyperthyroidism and ophthalmopathy. Trimming took 5 bases from V and 2 from J, leaving 13 bases between them. In germline, CDR1 is SEHNR, CDR2 FQNEAQ (reference sequence). The CDR3 contains 14 residues. As for this clonotype: Its antigen is unknown.

RNA transcripts provided the source from which TCR beta CDR3 regions were amplified. HTBI primers drove first-round RT-PCR of the TCR CDR3. MiXCR, applied by TCRdb to the multiplex PCR reads, yields one record per CDR3 protein. The sample records tens of thousands of distinct CDR3 sequences, 54% being singletons. General observations from the study: Most expanded thyroid clonotypes above 0.001 also appeared in blood.

Material: peripheral blood or thyroid tissue (not recorded which). V usage is TRBV7-9 and J usage is TRBJ2-7; TRBD1 might be the D (5 bases). The clonotype was recovered from a man aged 18 to 29 with Graves' hyperthyroidism. The DNA for the CDR3 is TGTGCCAGCAGCGGACAAGACAGCCCCTACGAGCAGTACTTC. It codes for CASSGQDSPYEQYF.